This T cell receptor (beta chain) appears in the sequencing data of a study of vaccination effects on CD4 cells after COVID-19. Only in-frame clones appear in the TCRdb table, and some are missing; sequencing was by immunoSEQ multiplex PCR. The sample lists around 66,000 clones, around three quarters occurring once. Findings and caveats of the study: Researchers reported few convalescent patients and no early post-infection timepoints in the study.

Expansion of antigen-specific CD4+ T cells with viral peptide pools was carried out by the ViraFEST assay before sequencing. It was after roughly ten days of culture that CD4+ T cells were isolated. Having tested negative for nucleocapsid antibodies, the vaccine recipients showed no prior SARS-CoV-2 infection. Peptides at roughly 10 ug/ml and IL-2 at about 9.3 IU/ml were added to two million PBMC per well. Comments on this clone: Its antigen is not known.

Germline V CDR1 and CDR2: SGHNT, YENEEA. The ends lost 5 bases at V and 7 bases at J; junction bases unmatched: 4. This CDR3 is built from 13 residues. Sequenced material: CD4+ T cells from PBMCs cultured with HCoV-OC43 spike peptides, taken before COVID-19 vaccination. Subset denoted: HCoV-OC43 spike overlapping peptide pool stimulation. The source is a human donor who received a COVID-19 vaccine. This chain links TRBV11-3 with TRBJ2-7; TRBD1 aligns across 11 bases. The CDR3 DNA reads as TGTGCCAGCAGCCGGACAGGGGGCCATGAGCAGTACGTC. Translating gives CASSRTGGHEQYV.